This TCR beta chain was recovered during a study of control samples from healthy donors and cancer patients. The CDR3 totals 16 residues. CDR1 is LGHNA and CDR2 is YNFKEQ in the germline V gene. V was pared by 0 bases and J by 2 bases, with 13 bases between. Data came from immunoSEQ multiplex PCR; TCRdb stores just in-frame clones and leaves some out. The table records approximately 80,000 clones, around nine tenths of them present only once. V gene TRBV4-2 combines with J gene TRBJ2-5; perhaps D is TRBD1 or TRBD2 (6 bases each). The material sequenced was blood. This TCR was recovered from a woman in her 50s in good health. The CDR3 sequence is CASSQEGGREQETQYF. The CDR3 nucleotides are TGTGCCAGCAGCCAAGAAGGGGGGAGAGAGCAAGAGACCCAGTACTTC.